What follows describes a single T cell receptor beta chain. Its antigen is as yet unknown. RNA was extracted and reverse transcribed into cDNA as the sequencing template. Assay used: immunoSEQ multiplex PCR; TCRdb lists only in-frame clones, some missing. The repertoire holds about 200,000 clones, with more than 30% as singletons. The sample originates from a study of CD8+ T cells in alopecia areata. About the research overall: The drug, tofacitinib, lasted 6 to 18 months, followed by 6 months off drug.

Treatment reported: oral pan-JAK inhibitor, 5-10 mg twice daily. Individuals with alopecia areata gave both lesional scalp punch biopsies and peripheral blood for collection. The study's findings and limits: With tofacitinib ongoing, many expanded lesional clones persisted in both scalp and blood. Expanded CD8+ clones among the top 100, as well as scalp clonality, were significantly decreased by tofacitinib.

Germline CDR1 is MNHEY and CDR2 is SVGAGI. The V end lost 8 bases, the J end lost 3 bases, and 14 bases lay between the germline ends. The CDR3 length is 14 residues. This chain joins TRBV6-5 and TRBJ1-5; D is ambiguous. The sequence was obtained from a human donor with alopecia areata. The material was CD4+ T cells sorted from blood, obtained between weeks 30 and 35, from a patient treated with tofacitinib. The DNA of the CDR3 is TGTGCCAGCGCCCCGGGGATCTACAATCAGCCCCAGCATTTT. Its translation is CASAPGIYNQPQHF.